A selection of T cell receptor beta chains follows, all from one sample in a study of PD-1 blockade in classical Hodgkin lymphoma. TCRdb keeps only in-frame clones here, not all; method: immunoSEQ multiplex PCR. Among some 15,000 clones listed, roughly four fifths were seen once. The material was peripheral blood mononuclear cells (PBMCs), obtained at baseline. The receptors originated from a human donor with classical Hodgkin lymphoma. Both conserved end residues are part of each CDR3. The D gene is left open where the match is weak. A clone size is listed for some rows: how often the clone was seen (once, few, many), or a class if it is expanded.

clone size	CDR3 length	D gene	V gene	J gene	CDR3 protein	CDR3 DNA
.	15	.	TRBV7-9	TRBJ1-4	CASSLVGPYNEKLFF	TGTGCCAGCAGCTTAGTAGGGCCGTATAATGAAAAACTGTTTTTT
.	14	TRBD2	TRBV11-2	TRBJ2-7	CASRLAEGTYEQYF	TGTGCCAGCAGGCTAGCGGAGGGGACCTACGAGCAGTACTTC
.	11	.	TRBV2	TRBJ1-2	CASEANYGYTF	TGTGCCAGCGAAGCTAACTATGGCTACACCTTC
once	12	.	TRBV7-8	TRBJ2-1	CASSLASRDPFF	TGTGCCAGCAGCTTAGCGTCAAGGGACCCGTTCTTC
.	11	.	TRBV10-1	TRBJ2-3	CASGGRDTQYF	TGCGCCAGCGGAGGGAGAGATACGCAGTATTTT
.	14	.	TRBV11-2	TRBJ2-4	CASSLAGAGNIQYF	TGTGCCAGCAGCTTAGCGGGGGCCGGAAACATTCAGTACTTC
few	15	.	TRBV4-2	TRBJ1-1	CASSQGATANTEAFF	TGTGCCAGCAGCCAAGGAGCAACAGCTAACACTGAAGCTTTCTTT
once	15	.	TRBV9	TRBJ1-2	CASSPNRPGDGGYTF	TGTGCCAGCAGCCCTAACCGGCCCGGGGACGGTGGCTACACCTTC
.	14	.	TRBV7-2	TRBJ1-5	CASSSRGANQPQHF	TGTGCCAGCAGCTCCCGGGGGGCCAATCAGCCCCAGCATTTT
few	15	TRBD2	TRBV7-8	TRBJ2-1	CASSLQRGGRNEQFF	TGTGCCAGCAGCTTACAGCGGGGGGGCCGGAATGAGCAGTTCTTC
few	15	.	TRBV25-1	TRBJ1-5	CASSEPPRGGQPQHF	TGTGCCAGCAGTGAACCCCCACGAGGTGGTCAGCCCCAGCATTTT
.	13	.	TRBV29-1	TRBJ2-7	CSVVRESNYEQYF	TGCAGCGTTGTCAGGGAATCAAACTACGAGCAGTACTTC
.	14	.	TRBV27	TRBJ1-1	CASSSTWQMKKAFF	TGTGCCAGCAGTTCTACGTGGCAGATGAAGAAGGCTTTCTTT
once	13	.	TRBV6-6	TRBJ2-7	CASSDRLSYEQYF	TGTGCCAGCAGTGACAGACTCTCCTACGAGCAGTACTTC
few	15	TRBD1	TRBV7-9	TRBJ1-4	CASSARTGPNEKLFF	TGTGCCAGCAGCGCCCGGACAGGGCCTAATGAAAAACTGTTTTTT
.	14	.	TRBV9	TRBJ2-7	CASSDRLYSYEQYF	TGTGCCAGCAGCGACAGGCTTTATTCCTACGAGCAGTACTTC
.	15	.	TRBV5-1	TRBJ1-2	CASSFDQGTGYGYTF	TGCGCCAGCAGCTTTGACCAGGGGACGGGCTATGGCTACACCTTC
.	14	.	TRBV6-4	TRBJ1-1	CASSDSSQGREAFF	TGTGCCAGCAGTGACTCGAGTCAGGGGCGGGAAGCTTTCTTT
.	17	TRBD2	TRBV7-9	TRBJ2-7	CASSPTSGGPLSYEQYF	TGTGCCAGCAGCCCGACTAGCGGGGGGCCCCTTTCCTACGAGCAGTACTTC
.	14	.	TRBV10-3	TRBJ2-3	CAISELAFTDTQYF	TGTGCCATCAGTGAGTTGGCGTTCACAGATACGCAGTATTTT